Each of the 5 T cell receptor beta chains below was sequenced from the same sample in a study of CD8 T cells in Susac syndrome. RNA, at about 0.5 to 1 ug, was reverse transcribed with random hexamers. TCRdb redid the calling of the immunoSEQ multiplex PCR reads with MiXCR, one entry per CDR3 protein. There are 330,000 or so distinct CDR3 sequences in the sample; approximately 85% occur only once, and approximately 0.2% lies in the top ten. Sequences were obtained from CD8+ T cells from PBMCs. The receptors originated from a human donor with multiple sclerosis.

This clonotype came up once. The chain is built from TRBV20-1 and TRBJ2-7; 7 bases are shared with TRBD2. Germline assignment: CDR1 DFQATT and CDR2 SNEGSKA (reference sequence). The J segment lost 7 bases and the V segment lost 5 bases, leaving 11 bases of the junction unmatched. The CDR3 is 13 residues long. The CDR3 spells CSAPLAVQYEQYF. The CDR3 region has the DNA TGCAGTGCTCCCCTAGCGGTGCAGTATGAGCAGTACTTC.

The rearrangement links TRBV20-1 to TRBJ2-2; D is perhaps TRBD2 (6 bases). Germline V gene sequence: CDR1 DFQATT, CDR2 SNEGSKA (reference sequence). The CDR3 runs 17 residues. V shed 0 bases and J shed 2 bases, with 16 bases lying between them. The CDR3 DNA reads as TGCAGTGCTAGAGATCGGGGACTTGGGTTTAACACCGGGGAGCTGTTTTTT. Translating gives CSARDRGLGFNTGELFF.

This clonotype came up a few times. The chain has TRBV27 and TRBJ2-7; 8 bases are shared with TRBD1. The V gene end was trimmed by 4 bases and the J gene end by 7 bases; junction bases not matched to a gene: 12. This CDR3 comprises 15 residues. CDR1 and CDR2 (germline): MNHEY, SMNVEV (reference sequence). The CDR3 DNA sequence: TGTGCCAGCAGTTCGGCCGGGACAGGTGACAATGAGCAGTACTTC. It yields the protein CASSSAGTGDNEQYF.

The rearrangement links TRBV28 to TRBJ1-5; D ambiguous. The germline V gene encodes CDR1 MDHEN and CDR2 SYDVKM. Deletions cut 1 base from V and 5 bases from J, with 6 bases between. The CDR3 is 13 residues long. As DNA, the CDR3 is TGTGCCAGCAGTTTATATGGGGATCAGCCCCAGCATTTT. This encodes CASSLYGDQPQHF. Variable domain in full (rest from reference TRBV28 and TRBJ1-5): DVKVTQSSRYLVKRTGEKVFLECVQDMDHENMFWYRQDPGLGLRLIYFSYDVKMKEKGDIPEGYSVSREKKERFSLILESASTNQTSMYLCASSLYGDQPQHFGDGTRLSIL.

The chain joins TRBV20-1 to TRBJ2-4; TRBD2 aligns across 12 bases. CDR1 is DFQATT, CDR2 SNEGSKA, per germline (reference sequence). V lost 3 bases and J lost 4; bases outside the gene matches: 13. The CDR3 consists of 18 residues. The CDR3 DNA reads as TGCAGTGCTAGGGACGGACTAGCGGGAAGGAACCTAAAAAACATTCAGTACTTC. It yields the protein CSARDGLAGRNLKNIQYF.